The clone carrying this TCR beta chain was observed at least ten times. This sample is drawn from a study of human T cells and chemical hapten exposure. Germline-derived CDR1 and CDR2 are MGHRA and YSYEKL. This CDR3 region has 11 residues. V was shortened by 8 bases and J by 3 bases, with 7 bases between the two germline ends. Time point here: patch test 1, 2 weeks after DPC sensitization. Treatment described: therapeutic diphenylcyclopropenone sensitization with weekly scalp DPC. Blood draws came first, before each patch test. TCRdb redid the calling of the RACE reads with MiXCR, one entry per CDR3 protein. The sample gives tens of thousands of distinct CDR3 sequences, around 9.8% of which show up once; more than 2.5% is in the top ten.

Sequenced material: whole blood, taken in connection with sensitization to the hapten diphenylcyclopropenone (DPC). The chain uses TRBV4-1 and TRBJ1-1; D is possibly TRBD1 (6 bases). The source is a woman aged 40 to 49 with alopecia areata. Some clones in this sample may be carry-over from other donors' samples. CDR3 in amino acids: CASGGDTEAFF. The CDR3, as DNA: TGCGCCAGCGGGGGCGACACTGAAGCTTTCTTT.